This T cell receptor beta chain was recorded in a study of cytomegalovirus exposure and HLA in healthy donors. The study ran its PCR with 60 Vbeta and 13 Jbeta primers. Assay used: immunoSEQ multiplex PCR; TCRdb lists only in-frame clones, some missing. The top ten hold approximately 4% of the sample, which has fewer than 110,000 clones, 85% to 90% seen once. Germline assignment: CDR1 SEHNR and CDR2 FQNEAQ (reference sequence). Trimming took 3 bases from V and 3 from J, leaving 8 bases between them. The length of the CDR3 is 14 residues. The J gene is TRBJ2-2, the V gene TRBV7-9; no reliable D call. The sequencing input was PBMCs. This TCR came from a man in his thirties or forties in good health and CMV-seronegative. The CDR3 loop is CASSFSRDTGELFF. CDR3 DNA sequence: TGTGCCAGCAGCTTTTCTAGAGACACCGGGGAGCTGTTTTTT.